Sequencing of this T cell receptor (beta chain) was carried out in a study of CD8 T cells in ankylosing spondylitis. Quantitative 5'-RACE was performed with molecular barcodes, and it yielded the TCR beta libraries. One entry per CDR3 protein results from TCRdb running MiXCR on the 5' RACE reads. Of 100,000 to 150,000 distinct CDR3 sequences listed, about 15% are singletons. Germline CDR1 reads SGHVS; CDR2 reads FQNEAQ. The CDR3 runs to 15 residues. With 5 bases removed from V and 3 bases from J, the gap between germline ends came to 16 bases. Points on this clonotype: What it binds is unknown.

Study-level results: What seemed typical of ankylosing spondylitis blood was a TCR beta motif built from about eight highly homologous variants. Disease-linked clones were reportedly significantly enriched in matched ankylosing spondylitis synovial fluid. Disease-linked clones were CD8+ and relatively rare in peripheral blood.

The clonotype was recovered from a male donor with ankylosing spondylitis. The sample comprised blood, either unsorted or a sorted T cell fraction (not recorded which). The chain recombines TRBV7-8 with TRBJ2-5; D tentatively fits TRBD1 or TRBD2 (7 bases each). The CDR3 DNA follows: TGTGCCAGCAGCATGCCGACAGGGAGGGAAGAGACCCAGTACTTC. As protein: CASSMPTGREETQYF.